The present T cell receptor (beta chain) was sequenced within a study of shared clonotypes between healthy human individuals. Donors were healthy HIV-negative adults without recent acute infections or vaccinations. CDR1 and CDR2 (germline): MDHEN, SYDVKM. Trimming removed 6 bases at V and 0 bases at J, with 9 bases between. The CDR3 contains 14 residues. The authors split each subset's genomic DNA evenly across several immunoSEQ plates. In the original analysis: With immunoSEQ giving junction-only sequences and no quality scores, filtering differed. Produced via immunoSEQ multiplex PCR; TCRdb's table is partial and in-frame only. V, J and clone size reflect that table, while D and trimming were determined from the DNA. This table has 530,000 or so clones, 75% to 80% appearing once.

This sequence originates from a woman aged 35 to 49 in good health. Some clones in this sample may be carry-over from other donors' samples. Sequenced input: PBMCs. The chain couples TRBV28 to TRBJ2-1; D is possibly TRBD2 (5 bases). The CDR3 spells CASRVGSSYNEQFF. The CDR3 DNA follows: TGTGCCAGCAGGGTTGGGAGCTCCTACAATGAGCAGTTCTTC.